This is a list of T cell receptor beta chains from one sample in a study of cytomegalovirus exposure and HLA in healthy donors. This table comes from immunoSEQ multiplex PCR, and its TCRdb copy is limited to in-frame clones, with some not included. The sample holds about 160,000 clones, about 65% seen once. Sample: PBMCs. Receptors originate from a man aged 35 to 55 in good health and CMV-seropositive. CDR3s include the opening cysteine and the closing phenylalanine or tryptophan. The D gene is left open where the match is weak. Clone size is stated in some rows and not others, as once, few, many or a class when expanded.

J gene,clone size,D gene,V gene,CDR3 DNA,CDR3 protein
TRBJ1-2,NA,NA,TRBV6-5,TGTGCCAGCAAACCGACAGTCGCTTATGGCTACACCTTC,CASKPTVAYGYTF
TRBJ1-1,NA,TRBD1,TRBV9,TGTGCCAGCAGCATAGGGACAGCGAACACTGAAGCTTTCTTT,CASSIGTANTEAFF
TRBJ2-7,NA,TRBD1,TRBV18,TGTGCCAGCTCACCACCGGGGACAGCCCACGAGCAGTACTTC,CASSPPGTAHEQYF
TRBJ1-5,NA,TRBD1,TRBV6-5,TGTGCCAGCAGAACAGGGGATCAGCCCCAGCATTTT,CASRTGDQPQHF
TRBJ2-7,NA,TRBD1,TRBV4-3,TGCGCCAGCAGCCGAGTTTTCTTGGGACAGGTTATCAACGAGCAGTACTTC,CASSRVFLGQVINEQYF
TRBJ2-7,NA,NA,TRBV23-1,TGCGCCAGCAGTCAATCGTCGGACAGTCCTCCCTACGAGCAGTACTTC,CASSQSSDSPPYEQYF
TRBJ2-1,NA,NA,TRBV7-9,TGTGCCAGCAGCCCAAAGGACACCCCATACAATGAGCAGTTCTTC,CASSPKDTPYNEQFF
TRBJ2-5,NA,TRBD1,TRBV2,TGTGCCATCTCCGGGACAGGGGGACCAGGGACCCAGTACTTC,CAISGTGGPGTQYF
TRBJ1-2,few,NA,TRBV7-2,TGTGCCAGCAGCCTGGGGGGGGGTCGGGGCTACACCTTC,CASSLGGGRGYTF
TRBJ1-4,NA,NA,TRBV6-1,TGTGCCAGCAGTGAAGCGCTGGCCCTACAGGGCAAAAAACTGTTTTTT,CASSEALALQGKKLFF
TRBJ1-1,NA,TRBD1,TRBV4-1,TGCGCCAGCAGCCAAGGTACAGGGGGTAGGGCTTTCTTT,CASSQGTGGRAFF
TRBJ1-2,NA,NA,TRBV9,TGTGCCAGCAGCGTAGGAGAGGGGTTGGGGGGCTATGGCTACACCTTC,CASSVGEGLGGYGYTF
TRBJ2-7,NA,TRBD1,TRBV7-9,TGTGCCAGCAGTTTACACTTACCGGGACAGGGCTTGACGCAGTACTTC,CASSLHLPGQGLTQYF
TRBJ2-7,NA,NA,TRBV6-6,TGTGCCAGCAGTACTAGGCGAGGCGAGCAGTACTTC,CASSTRRGEQYF
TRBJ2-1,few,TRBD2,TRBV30,TGTGCCTGGGGCCAGCCTGGGTTGATAGCGGGGGCCCTCTACAATGAGCAGTTCTTC,CAWGQPGLIAGALYNEQFF
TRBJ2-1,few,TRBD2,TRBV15,TGTGCCACCAGCACTCGGACTAGCGTCAATGAGCAGTTCTTC,CATSTRTSVNEQFF
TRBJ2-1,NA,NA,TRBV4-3,TGCGCCAGCAGCCAAGAGGGCCTCCTGTCCTACAATGAGCAGTTCTTC,CASSQEGLLSYNEQFF
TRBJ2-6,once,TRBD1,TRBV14,TGTGCCAGCAGCCTCCGGACAGGACTCTCTGGGGCCAACGTCCTGACTTTC,CASSLRTGLSGANVLTF
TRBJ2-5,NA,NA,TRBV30,TGTGCCTGGAGTCTCACAGGGATCCAAGAGACCCAGTACTTC,CAWSLTGIQETQYF
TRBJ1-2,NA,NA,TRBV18,TGTGCCAGCTCCGGCGGGGGTAACTATGGCTACACCTTC,CASSGGGNYGYTF
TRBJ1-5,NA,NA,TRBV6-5,TGTGCCAGCAGTTCCCCCGACTCGGACAATCAGCCCCAGCATTTT,CASSSPDSDNQPQHF
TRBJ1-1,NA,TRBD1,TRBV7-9,TGTTCCAGCAGCCCTGGGGGGACAGGGGCGCGGACTGAAGCTTTCTTT,CSSSPGGTGARTEAFF
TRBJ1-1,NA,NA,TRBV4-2,TGTGCCAGCCGGGGAGGGCCTGAAGCTTTCTTT,CASRGGPEAFF
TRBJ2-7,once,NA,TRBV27,TGTGCCAGCAGTCACAGGGCCACCTACGAGCAGTACTTC,CASSHRATYEQYF
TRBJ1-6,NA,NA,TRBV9,TGTGCCAGCAGCCCCCCCGATAATTCACCCCTCCACTTT,CASSPPDNSPLHF
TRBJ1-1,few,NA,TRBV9,TGTGCCAGCAGCGTAGGCCCCGGAAGGGGGAACACTGAAGCTTTCTTT,CASSVGPGRGNTEAFF
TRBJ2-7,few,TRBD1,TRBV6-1,TGTGCCAGCAGGGTTGGACAGGGGTTCTACGAGCAGTACTTC,CASRVGQGFYEQYF
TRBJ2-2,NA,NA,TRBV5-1,TGCGCCAGCAGCCCCGAGATTCCCACCGGGGAGCTGTTTTTT,CASSPEIPTGELFF
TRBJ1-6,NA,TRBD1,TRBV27,TGTGCCAGCAGTTCCAACAGGGGGCCCAACGATAATTCACCCCTCCACTTT,CASSSNRGPNDNSPLHF
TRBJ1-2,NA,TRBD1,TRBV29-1,TGCAGCGTGGACGAGGAGGGGGCGGGCCACTACACCTTC,CSVDEEGAGHYTF
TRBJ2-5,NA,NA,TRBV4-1,TGCGCCAGCAGCCAAGCGGCTGCATGGAGCCAAGAGACCCAGTACTTC,CASSQAAAWSQETQYF
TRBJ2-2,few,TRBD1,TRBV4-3,TGCGCCAGCAGCCAGGGACAGGGTACTGCCGGGGAGCTGTTTTTT,CASSQGQGTAGELFF
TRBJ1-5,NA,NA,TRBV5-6,TGTGCCAGCAGCTTGGCCCGGGGGGTGGCTCAGCCCCAGCATTTT,CASSLARGVAQPQHF
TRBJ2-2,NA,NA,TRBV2,TGTGCCAGCAGTCCCCGCTCAGGCCTCACCGGGGAGCTGTTTTTT,CASSPRSGLTGELFF
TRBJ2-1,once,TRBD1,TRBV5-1,TGCGCCAGCAGCTTCCCGGGACAGAACAATGAGCAGTTCTTC,CASSFPGQNNEQFF
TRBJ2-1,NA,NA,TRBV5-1,TGCGCCAGCAGCTTGAGGCAGGCCTACAATGAGCAGTTCTTC,CASSLRQAYNEQFF
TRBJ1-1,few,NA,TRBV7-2,TGTGCCAGCAGCTTAACAGTGAACACTGAAGCTTTCTTT,CASSLTVNTEAFF
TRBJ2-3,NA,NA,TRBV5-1,TGCGCCAGCAGCTTGGCCAGGACTACAGATACGCAGTATTTT,CASSLARTTDTQYF
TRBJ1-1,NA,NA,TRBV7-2,TGTGCCAGCAGCTTACCAGGGAAGAGCCCCACTGACACTGAAGCTTTCTTT,CASSLPGKSPTDTEAFF
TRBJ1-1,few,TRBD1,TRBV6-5,TGTGCCAGCAGTTACGGTTACAGGGGACACACTGAAGCTTTCTTT,CASSYGYRGHTEAFF
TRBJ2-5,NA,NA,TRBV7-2,TGTGCCAGCAGCTTCCCGAACACCCAGACCCAGTACTTC,CASSFPNTQTQYF
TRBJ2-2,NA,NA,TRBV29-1,TGCAGCGTCGACCCAAAGGGAGGGGGAGCCGGGGAGCTGTTTTTT,CSVDPKGGGAGELFF
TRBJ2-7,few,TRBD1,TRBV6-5,TGTGCCAGCAGCCCCCCCGGGACAGGGACGTACGAGCAGTACTTC,CASSPPGTGTYEQYF